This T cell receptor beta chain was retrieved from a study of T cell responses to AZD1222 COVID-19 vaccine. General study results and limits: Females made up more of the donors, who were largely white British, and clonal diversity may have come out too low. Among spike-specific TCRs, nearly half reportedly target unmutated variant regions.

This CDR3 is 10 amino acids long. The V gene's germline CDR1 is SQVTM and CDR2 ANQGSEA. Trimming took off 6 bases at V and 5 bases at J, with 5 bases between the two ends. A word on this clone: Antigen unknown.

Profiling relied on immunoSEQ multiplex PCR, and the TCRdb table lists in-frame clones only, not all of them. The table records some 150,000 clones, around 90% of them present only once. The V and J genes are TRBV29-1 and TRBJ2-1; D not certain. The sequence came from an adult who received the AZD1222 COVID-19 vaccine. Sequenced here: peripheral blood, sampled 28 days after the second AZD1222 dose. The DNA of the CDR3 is TGCAGCGTGGCGGACAATGAGCAGTTCTTC. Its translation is CSVADNEQFF.